The T cell receptor beta chain described here comes from a study of regulatory T cells in long-lasting Graves disease. Described time point: persistent/refractory GD, antithyroid drugs over 5 years with positive TRAb. With RNA extracted from PBMCs as input, the TCR library was made. The patients were drawn from one endocrinology department in Xi'an, China. Only a few counts were recorded for this clonotype. CDR3 length equals 14 residues. CDR1 is SGHTA and CDR2 is FQGNSA in the germline V gene. V was shortened by 5 bases and J by 6 bases, with 14 bases between the two germline ends. Arm-PCR of CDR3 regions with iRepertoire HTBI primers generated TCR beta libraries. TCRdb re-called the multiplex PCR reads with MiXCR, one entry per CDR3 protein. The repertoire consists of roughly 400,000 distinct CDR3 sequences, with more than 20% occurring once and the leading ten covering under 25%.

The chain combines TRBV7-2 with TRBJ2-4; perhaps TRBD2 as D (6 bases). The sequencing used peripheral blood mononuclear cells (PBMCs), collected when the disease was refractory, from a patient treated with antithyroid drugs. The TCR was taken from a female donor with Graves disease. In DNA form, the CDR3 reads TGTGCCAGCAGCCGGCGACCGGGGGTAAACATTCAGTACTTC. Amino acid sequence: CASSRRPGVNIQYF.